The TCR beta chain under discussion was sequenced for a study of T cell responses to AZD1222 COVID-19 vaccine. Whole-study results and caveats: Possibly, clonal diversity was underestimated; donors were largely white British and included more females.

The assay was immunoSEQ multiplex PCR, and TCRdb's table has in-frame clones only and misses some. The data show 60,000 to 95,000 clones, roughly 91% seen once. This clone was picked up a small number of times. Its specificity is unknown. CDR3 length equals 13 residues. In germline, CDR1 is SGHTA, CDR2 FQGNSA. Losses at the gene ends were 5 bases for V and 4 bases for J; bases not matched to a gene: 3. The material sequenced was peripheral blood, taken 28 days after the second AZD1222 dose. The rearrangement joins TRBV7-2 to TRBJ1-2, with TRBD1 matching over 8 bases. The sequence came from an adult who received the AZD1222 COVID-19 vaccine. This CDR3 reads CASSKGQGYGYTF. The CDR3 DNA reads TGTGCCAGCAGCAAAGGACAGGGCTATGGCTACACCTTC.